A selection of T cell receptor beta chains follows, all from one sample in a study of T cells after yellow fever vaccination. TCRdb ran MiXCR on the 5' RACE reads and lists one entry per CDR3 protein. The sample records about 50,000 distinct CDR3 sequences, about 5.6% being singletons. The input for sequencing was PBMCs, either bulk or a sorted T-cell subset (CD4+, CD8+, memory, or dextramer-sorted; not recorded which), taken on the day of the yellow fever booster vaccination. Every receptor here comes from a young man who received the YFV17D yellow fever vaccine. The CDR3 runs from the conserved cysteine through the conserved F or W. D genes are given only for firm matches. Clone size is stated in some rows and not others, as once, few, many or a class when expanded.

>TRBD2|many|TRBJ2-3|TRBV27
TGTGCCAGCAGTCGAGCGGGGGGAGCAGATACGCAGTATTTT
CASSRAGGADTQYF
>-|-|TRBJ2-7|TRBV5-1
TGCGCCAGCAGCTTGGAAGCCGAGCAGTACTTC
CASSLEAEQYF
>-|many|TRBJ2-7|TRBV4-3
TGCGCCAGCAGCCAAGAAATAGGCACCTTCTACGAGCAGTACTTC
CASSQEIGTFYEQYF
>TRBD2|many|TRBJ2-7|TRBV7-8
TGTGCCAGCAGCTCAATAGCGGGGGATACCTACGAGCAGTACTTC
CASSSIAGDTYEQYF
>TRBD2|many|TRBJ2-4|TRBV20-1
TGCAGTGCTCGGAGGACTAGCGGGGGGGCCGGGATTCAGTACTTC
CSARRTSGGAGIQYF
>TRBD1|-|TRBJ1-2|TRBV12-3/TRBV12-4
TGTGCCAGCAGTTTAGGCAGGGGGCTTAGATGGGAATATGGCTACACCTTC
CASSLGRGLRWEYGYTF
>-|-|TRBJ1-1|TRBV29-1
TGCAGCGTTAGTCGGGGAAGTACCACTGAAGCTTTCTTT
CSVSRGSTTEAFF
>-|few|TRBJ1-2|TRBV6-2/TRBV6-3
TGTGCCAGCAGTTACCCAGGGAACTATGGCTACACCTTC
CASSYPGNYGYTF
>TRBD1|many|TRBJ2-3|TRBV4-2
TGTGCCAGCAGCCGAGGACAGGGAGGCGCAGATACGCAGTATTTT
CASSRGQGGADTQYF
>-|few|TRBJ2-3|TRBV7-2
TGTGCCAGCAGCTTCCGGGACACCATTTTAGATACGCAGTATTTT
CASSFRDTILDTQYF
>-|many|TRBJ1-5|TRBV6-6
TGTGCCAGCAGCCACGCCCAGAACAATCAGCCCCAGCATTTT
CASSHAQNNQPQHF
>TRBD2|many|TRBJ2-3|TRBV6-7
TGTGCCAGCAGTTACCCCGGGACTAGCGGGGGGAGCACAGATACGCAGTATTTT
CASSYPGTSGGSTDTQYF
>-|-|TRBJ1-5|TRBV5-1
TGCGCCAGCAGCGCTGGTCCCGCGGGTAGCAATCAGCCCCAGCATTTT
CASSAGPAGSNQPQHF
>TRBD1|-|TRBJ1-1|TRBV5-5
TGTGCCAGCAGCGGAAACAGGGGAGAGGGCAACACTGAAGCTTTCTTT
CASSGNRGEGNTEAFF
>TRBD1|many|TRBJ1-2|TRBV9
TGTGCCAGCAGCCCATCGACAGGGTACACCTATGGCTACACCTTC
CASSPSTGYTYGYTF
>-|many|TRBJ1-1|TRBV12-3/TRBV12-4
TGTGCCAGCAGTCCTCGGAAAGGTTCTGAAGCTTTCTTT
CASSPRKGSEAFF
>-|-|TRBJ1-6|TRBV28
TGTGCCAGCAGTTTCGCGGGGAGTAGGGCTAATTCACCCCTCCACTTT
CASSFAGSRANSPLHF